These 27 T cell receptor beta chains were all obtained from the same sample, sequenced in a study of T-cell reconstitution after alpha-beta-depleted transplantation in children. Preparation of the TCRbeta library was carried out with unique molecular identifiers. TCRdb used MiXCR to reprocess the PCR reads, holding one entry per CDR3 protein. The table lists hundreds of thousands of distinct CDR3 sequences, around 13% of them singletons, with more than 5.5% in the top ten. The source was PBMCs from the stem cell graft donor, collected from the stem cell graft. The receptors shown here come from a human donor who donated a stem cell graft to a child with combined immunodeficiency.

This chain connects TRBV28 to TRBJ2-1; D uncertain. The ends were cut back, 2 bases at V and 5 bases at J, with 10 bases in the middle. CDR1 is MDHEN and CDR2 is SYDVKM in the germline V gene. The CDR3 is 14 residues long. DNA of the CDR3: TGTGCCAGCAGTTTACACGGACGGGACAATGAGCAGTTCTTC. Residues: CASSLHGRDNEQFF.

This clonotype has only one observation. This chain's CDR3 is CSARDRVLAGELFF. Written as DNA, the CDR3 is TGCAGTGCTAGAGATCGGGTATTGGCCGGGGAGCTGTTTTTT. The rearrangement links TRBV20-1 to TRBJ2-2; unclear D gene. Germline assignment: CDR1 DFQATT and CDR2 SNEGSKA (reference sequence). The CDR3 loop spans 14 amino acids. The V gene lost 0 bases and the J gene lost 6 bases, with 11 bases spanning the gap.

Here the CDR3 reads CASTGGSGELFF. The CDR3 nucleotides read TGTGCCAGCACAGGGGGTAGCGGGGAGCTGTTTTTT. J is TRBJ2-2 and V is TRBV9; 7 nucleotides agree with TRBD1. The CDR3 is 12 amino acids. Germline CDR1 and CDR2: SGDLS and YYNGEE. V lost 6 bases to trimming and J lost 7 bases; unmatched junction nucleotides: 3.

The V gene is TRBV27, the J gene TRBJ2-2; no clear D gene. Per germline, CDR1 MNHEY and CDR2 SMNVEV (reference sequence). The V and J ends lost 5 bases and 1 base respectively, with 8 bases between them. The CDR3 extends over 14 amino acids. This CDR3 reads CASSAHQNTGELFF. For the CDR3, the DNA is TGTGCCAGCAGTGCGCACCAGAACACCGGGGAGCTGTTTTTT.

In this sample, this clonotype turned up a few times. V gene TRBV6-2 or TRBV6-3 combines with J gene TRBJ2-1; the D is unclear. Germline V gene lookup returns CDR1 MNHEY and CDR2 SVGEGT. The length of the CDR3 is 13 residues. V lost 3 bases and J lost 14, with 17 bases in between. The CDR3 here is CASSYLPGPPKFF. The CDR3 nucleotides are TGTGCCAGCAGTTATCTACCCGGACCCCCAAAGTTCTTC.

This clonotype turned up a few times. The chain links TRBV6-1 to TRBJ2-7; possible D gene TRBD2, 6 bases. Germline V gives CDR1 MNHNS, CDR2 SASEGT. With 4 bases removed from V and 6 bases from J, the gap between germline ends came to 10 bases. CDR3 size: 12 residues. The CDR3 loop is CASSVGGFEQYF. Written as DNA, the CDR3 is TGTGCCAGCAGTGTTGGGGGGTTCGAGCAGTACTTC.

In its sample, this clonotype was seen a few times. The chain uses TRBV24-1 and TRBJ2-1; 10 bases match TRBD2. Trimming removed 3 bases from V and 5 bases from J; junction bases left unmatched: 3. The CDR3 has 15 residues. The germline gives CDR1 KGHDR, CDR2 SFDVKD. The CDR3 sequence: CATSDGTSVHNEQFF. Written as DNA, the CDR3 is TGTGCCACCAGTGATGGGACTAGCGTTCACAATGAGCAGTTCTTC.

This clonotype was seen at least ten times. This chain uses TRBV7-9 with TRBJ2-7, with D possibly called TRBD1 or TRBD2 (5 bases each). From germline, CDR1 is SEHNR and CDR2 FQNEAQ (reference sequence). The CDR3 is made up of 15 amino acids. Deletions cut 0 bases from V and 2 bases from J, with 11 bases between. CDR3 sequence (DNA): TGTGCCAGCAGCTTAGCCCGGGACCTTGCCTACGAGCAGTACTTC. This codes for CASSLARDLAYEQYF.

The CDR3 sequence is CASSARTGESDTQYF. DNA of the CDR3: TGTGCCAGCAGCGCGCGGACAGGAGAATCAGATACGCAGTATTTT. The chain employs TRBV9 and TRBJ2-3; TRBD1 agrees at 7 bases. This CDR3 has 15 amino acids. The junction had 8 bases not matched to a gene; V was cut back by 3 bases and J by 4 bases. The germline V gene has CDR1 SGDLS and CDR2 YYNGEE.

The table lists this clonotype with many counts. This chain links TRBV12-3 or TRBV12-4 with TRBJ2-7; TRBD1 matches 10 bases. The J segment lost 5 bases and the V segment lost 3 bases, leaving 7 bases of the junction unmatched. The CDR3 totals 15 residues. In DNA form, the CDR3 reads TGTGCCAGCAGTTTTCTCGGGACAGGGGTAAACGAGCAGTACTTC. Amino acid sequence: CASSFLGTGVNEQYF.

In its sample, this clonotype was seen a few times. The rearrangement links TRBV5-1 to TRBJ2-7; no clear D gene. The CDR3 has 13 amino acids. The germline V gene has CDR1 SGHRS and CDR2 YFSETQ. V was cut by 1 base and J by 6 bases, with 11 bases left in between. For the CDR3, the DNA is TGCGCCAGCAGCTTGACGCCAGGTGCCGAGCAGTACTTC. This sequence encodes CASSLTPGAEQYF.

There are many counts of this clonotype. The rearrangement uses TRBV4-2 and TRBJ2-1; D gene unclear. Germline V gives CDR1 LGHNA, CDR2 YNFKEQ. V was shortened by 0 bases and J by 0 bases, with 6 bases between the two germline ends. CDR3 length: 15 residues. CDR3 sequence: CASSQEKSSYNEQFF. In nucleotides, the CDR3 is TGTGCCAGCAGCCAAGAGAAGAGCTCCTACAATGAGCAGTTCTTC.

This clonotype was counted ten times or more. CDR3 nucleotides: TGTGCCACCAGAGCAAACAATGAGCAGTTCTTC. It encodes CATRANNEQFF. V usage is TRBV24-1 and J usage is TRBJ2-1; D remains ambiguous. The V end was cut by 7 bases, the J end by 5 bases, with 5 bases between. Germline loops: CDR1 KGHDR, CDR2 SFDVKD. The CDR3 sequence is 11 residues long.

This clonotype was observed many times. This CDR3 is CSAPGDRGSHGELFF. DNA of the CDR3: TGCAGTGCCCCCGGGGACAGGGGGTCCCACGGGGAGCTGTTTTTT. The chain joins TRBV20-1 to TRBJ2-2, with 11 bases matching TRBD1. The ends lost 6 bases at V and 7 bases at J; junction bases unmatched: 10. The CDR3 loop spans 15 amino acids. Germline CDR1 is DFQATT and CDR2 is SNEGSKA (reference sequence).

This clonotype was observed a handful of times. The rearrangement uses TRBV4-3 and TRBJ2-7, with D perhaps given as TRBD1 or TRBD2 (5 bases each). Per germline, CDR1 LGHNA and CDR2 YSLEER. V was trimmed by 6 bases and J by 4 bases, leaving 16 bases between them. The CDR3 loop spans 14 amino acids. This CDR3 reads CASSHGTLVYEQYF. Written as DNA, the CDR3 is TGCGCCAGCAGTCACGGGACCTTAGTTTACGAGCAGTACTTC.

The V call is TRBV5-1, the J call TRBJ1-6; tentative D call: TRBD1 (5 bases). The V end lost 0 bases, the J end lost 9 bases, and 10 bases lay between the germline ends. The CDR3 runs 14 residues. In germline, CDR1 is SGHRS, CDR2 YFSETQ. The CDR3 spells CASSLDGGGSPLHF. CDR3 DNA: TGCGCCAGCAGCTTGGATGGGGGGGGTTCACCCCTCCACTTT.

Only a few counts were recorded for this clonotype. This rearrangement joins TRBV5-5 to TRBJ2-7; no reliable D call. Per the germline V gene, CDR1 is SGHKS and CDR2 is YYEKEE (reference sequence). V dropped 7 bases and J dropped 0 bases, with 14 bases sitting between them. This CDR3 region has 14 residues. The CDR3 sequence: CASRTPGSSYEQYF. The DNA of the CDR3 is TGTGCCAGCCGAACCCCCGGCAGCTCCTACGAGCAGTACTTC.

This clonotype was detected only a few times. J is TRBJ2-1 and V is TRBV12-3 or TRBV12-4; 12 bases fit TRBD2. V shed 3 bases and J 6 bases; nucleotides not matched to a gene: 9. This CDR3 has 17 amino acids. CDR3 DNA sequence: TGTGCCAGCAGTTTGGGATCACTAGCGGGAGGTCCCAATGAGCAGTTCTTC. This codes for CASSLGSLAGGPNEQFF.

This clonotype has just a few counts. J is TRBJ1-1 and V is TRBV4-3; no reliable D call. The V end was cut by 1 base, the J end by 3 bases, with 15 bases between. From germline, CDR1 is LGHNA and CDR2 YSLEER. The CDR3 loop spans 16 amino acids. Here the CDR3 reads CASSQGSAKVYTEAFF. CDR3 DNA sequence: TGCGCCAGCAGCCAAGGTTCGGCCAAGGTGTACACTGAAGCTTTCTTT.

This clonotype has at least ten counts. The rearrangement links TRBV7-9 to TRBJ2-7, with a tentative D call TRBD1 (5 bases). The V and J ends lost 1 base and 7 bases respectively, with 14 bases between them. CDR1 is SEHNR, CDR2 FQNEAQ, per germline (reference sequence). The CDR3 sequence is 14 residues long. Here the CDR3 reads CASSLGFRDGEQYF. The DNA for the CDR3 is TGTGCCAGCAGCTTAGGTTTCAGGGATGGGGAGCAGTACTTC.

In its sample, this clonotype was seen a few times. The chain is built from TRBV14 and TRBJ1-2; D ambiguous. Per the germline V gene, CDR1 is SGHDN and CDR2 is FVKESK. Between the trimmed V and J ends, which lost 6 bases and 4 bases, there was a span of 12 bases. CDR3 length: 13 amino acids. CDR3 loop: CASSTVGGYGYTF. The DNA for the CDR3 is TGTGCCAGCAGTACTGTAGGAGGCTATGGCTACACCTTC.

This chain connects TRBV2 to TRBJ2-5; D call uncertain. V dropped 6 bases and J dropped 5 bases, with 10 bases sitting between them. CDR1 SNHLY and CDR2 FYNNEI come from the germline V gene. CDR3 length: 12 residues. For the CDR3, the DNA is TGTGCCAGCAGCCAAACGACCGAGACCCAGTACTTC. Translating it yields CASSQTTETQYF. Full variable domain (remainder filled in from reference TRBV2 and TRBJ2-5): EPEVTQTPSHQVTQMGQEVILRCVPISNHLYFYWYRQILGQKVEFLVSFYNNEISEKSEIFDDQFSVERPDGSNFTLKIRSTKLEDSAMYFCASSQTTETQYFGPGTRLLVL.

This clonotype was detected a few times. The chain uses TRBV6-5 and TRBJ1-4; D not certain. The CDR3 is 14 amino acids. CDR1 and CDR2 (germline): MNHEY, SVGAGI. Trimming removed 4 bases at V and 5 bases at J, with 11 bases between. Written as DNA, the CDR3 is TGTGCCAGCAGTTGGAGACGGGAGAATGAAAAACTGTTTTTT. It is translated as CASSWRRENEKLFF.

The chain links TRBV9 to TRBJ1-4; D not certain. Per the germline V gene, CDR1 is SGDLS and CDR2 is YYNGEE. The CDR3 loop spans 11 amino acids. The germline V and J ends were trimmed by 6 bases and 16 bases, with 16 bases remaining between them. CDR3 sequence reads: CASTRTLNRFF. CDR3 DNA sequence: TGTGCCAGCACCCGTACACTAAATAGGTTTTTT. The variable domain in full, with the rest retrieved from reference TRBV9 and TRBJ1-4, is DSGVTQTPKHLITATGQRVTLRCSPRSGDLSVYWYQQSLDQGLQFLIQYYNGEERAKGNILERFSAQQFPDLHSELNLSSLELGDSALYFCASTRTLNRFFGSGTQLSVL.

In its sample, this clonotype was seen many times. J is TRBJ2-2 and V is TRBV20-1; 8 bases line up with TRBD1. The V and J ends lost 1 base and 4 bases, in that order; junction bases with no gene match: 8. Germline V gene lookup returns CDR1 DFQATT and CDR2 SNEGSKA (reference sequence). The CDR3 loop spans 16 amino acids. The CDR3 sequence is CSARALPGQVTGELFF. The CDR3 DNA is TGCAGTGCTAGAGCCCTGCCGGGACAGGTCACCGGGGAGCTGTTTTTT.

This clonotype came up many times. The rearrangement uses TRBV5-1 and TRBJ2-5; 9 nucleotides line up with TRBD1. Germline trimming cut 1 base from V and 3 bases from J; bases unmatched to any gene: 1. Germline V gene lookup returns CDR1 SGHRS and CDR2 YFSETQ. The CDR3 sequence is 14 residues long. The CDR3 sequence is CASSLTGGEETQYF. CDR3 bases: TGCGCCAGCAGCTTGACAGGGGGCGAAGAGACCCAGTACTTC.

This clonotype appeared many times. The J gene is TRBJ1-3, the V gene TRBV27, with TRBD1 as a possible D gene (6 bases). Germline V gene sequence: CDR1 MNHEY, CDR2 SMNVEV (reference sequence). The V gene lost 6 bases and the J gene lost 2 bases, with 17 bases spanning the gap. The CDR3 is 16 residues long. The CDR3 spells CASSRGGTSAGNTIYF. The CDR3 coding sequence is TGTGCCAGCAGCAGGGGAGGAACTTCTGCTGGAAACACCATATATTTT.